This TCR beta chain stems from a study of a mutant IDH1 vaccine in newly diagnosed glioma. About the research overall: Vaccines began 4-6 weeks after radiotherapy alone, or with temozolomide cycles. Study-wide results and limits: Among top peripheral T cell clonotypes, changes seemed unrelated to pseudoprogression.

The germline V gene has CDR1 MNHEY and CDR2 SMNVEV (reference sequence). The junction had 13 bases not matched to a gene; V was cut back by 5 bases and J by 6 bases. This CDR3 comprises 16 residues. Time point in this sample: week 5, during vaccination. One vaccine dose held 300 ug of mutant IDH1 20-mer peptide and came with topical imiquimod. This clone was detected once. Its target is unknown. The data were produced by immunoSEQ multiplex PCR, yet TCRdb's version contains in-frame clones alone and is incomplete. The sample holds roughly 34,000 clones, roughly 79% seen once. The sequencing here drew on PBMCs, taken from a glioma patient whose treatment included an IDH1 peptide vaccine. The chain combines TRBV27 with TRBJ2-4, with TRBD2 identical over 7 bases. The receptor was isolated from a man in his forties or fifties with glioma. The chain's CDR3 is CASSPPVGAGINIQYF. The CDR3 DNA reads as TGTGCCAGCAGTCCTCCGGTAGGAGCGGGAATAAACATTCAGTACTTC.